The clone carrying this T cell receptor beta chain was observed at least ten times. Antigen unknown. Investigators excluded patients with uncontrolled infection, other autoimmune disease, pregnancy or lactation. More than 9.5 ml fresh peripheral blood yielded the PBMCs. V lost 1 base and J 5 bases, leaving 9 bases between the germline ends. Germline V gene lookup returns CDR1 SGHTA and CDR2 FQGNSA. This CDR3 has 13 residues. This entry belongs to a study of T cells in Graves' hyperthyroidism and ophthalmopathy. Overall study findings and caveats: The model foresaw ophthalmopathy a median roughly 6 months prior to onset.

The TCR beta CDR3 regions underwent amplification using RNA transcripts as the source. HTBI primers drove first-round RT-PCR of the TCR CDR3. TCRdb analysed the multiplex PCR reads with MiXCR anew, one entry per CDR3 protein. The sample yields 530,000 or so distinct CDR3 sequences, roughly 24% seen once. Input material: blood. This sequence originates from a woman in her twenties or thirties with Graves' ophthalmopathy. The chain joins TRBV7-2 to TRBJ2-7; D remains unclear. The CDR3 DNA reads TGTGCCAGCAGCTTAGGACGGGTAAACGAGCAGTACTTC. Translated: CASSLGRVNEQYF.